One sample yielded the 27 T cell receptor beta chains listed below, sequenced in a study of human T cells and chemical hapten exposure. Indicated time point: patch test 3, about 24 weeks after DPC sensitization. Treatment noted: therapeutic diphenylcyclopropenone sensitization with weekly scalp DPC. Whole blood that had not been fractionated was the source of extracted total RNA. From the RACE reads, TCRdb called clonotypes with MiXCR, one entry per CDR3 protein. This table has over 30,000 distinct CDR3 sequences, over 7.5% appearing once. Sequenced here: whole blood, sampled in connection with sensitization to the hapten diphenylcyclopropenone (DPC). These receptors were taken from a man aged 45-65 years with alopecia areata. Some clones in this sample may be carry-over from other donors' samples.

This clonotype was detected a few times. The chain links TRBV6-6 to TRBJ2-1; TRBD1 matches 8 bases. CDR3 size: 16 residues. The V segment lost 2 bases and the J segment 7 bases; nucleotides outside the gene matches: 10. Germline assignment: CDR1 MNHNY and CDR2 SVGAGI (reference sequence). CDR3: CASSYGDRGRGNEQFF. The CDR3 DNA reads TGTGCCAGCAGTTACGGAGACAGGGGTAGGGGGAATGAGCAGTTCTTC.

This chain links TRBV29-1 with TRBJ2-7; maybe TRBD1 (5 bases). Germline V gives CDR1 SQVTM, CDR2 ANQGSEA. Trimming removed 4 bases at V and 2 bases at J, with 9 bases between. The CDR3 length is 12 residues. Here the CDR3 DNA reads TGCAGCGTTGTAGGGGAAACCTACGAGCAGTACTTC. Protein: CSVVGETYEQYF.

This clonotype has more than one count but fewer than ten. The CDR3 is CASSPPRRGASNQPQHF. The CDR3 bases are TGTGCCAGCTCACCACCGAGGAGGGGAGCCAGCAATCAGCCCCAGCATTTT. V gene TRBV18 combines with J gene TRBJ1-5; D is possibly TRBD1 (5 bases). Germline V gives CDR1 KGHSH, CDR2 LQKENI. This CDR3 is built from 17 residues. Trimming removed 0 bases from V and 1 base from J, with 13 bases in between.

This clonotype has more than one count but fewer than ten. The rearrangement uses TRBV7-2 and TRBJ2-4, with no clear D. This CDR3 region has 15 residues. V was clipped by 5 bases and J by 0 bases, with 11 bases between them. The germline gives CDR1 SGHTA, CDR2 FQGNSA. Written as DNA, the CDR3 is TGTGCCAGCAGCCCCCCGACACTAGCCAAAAACATTCAGTACTTC. Its protein is CASSPPTLAKNIQYF.

V is TRBV5-1 and J is TRBJ2-7, with D unclear. The CDR3 has 17 residues. V was pared by 2 bases and J by 5 bases, with 23 bases between. Germline lookup yields CDR1 SGHRS and CDR2 YFSETQ. CDR3 nucleotide sequence: TGCGCCAGCAGCTTCTTTCCCCGCGACGAGTGGGCTAACGAGCAGTACTTC. Translating gives CASSFFPRDEWANEQYF.

V is TRBV7-8 and J is TRBJ2-1; D not resolved. V gave up 4 bases and J gave up 5 bases, with 6 bases separating them. The germline V gene encodes CDR1 SGHVS and CDR2 FQNEAQ. The CDR3 has 12 residues. The CDR3 is CASSSEHNEQFF. CDR3 bases: TGTGCCAGCAGCTCAGAGCACAATGAGCAGTTCTTC.

In its sample, this clonotype was seen a few times. J is TRBJ2-2 and V is TRBV28; D is ambiguous. The V and J ends lost 4 bases and 2 bases respectively, with 11 bases between them. The CDR3 is 15 residues long. Looked up from germline, CDR1 is MDHEN and CDR2 is SYDVKM. The CDR3 sequence is CASSSLGENTGELFF. DNA for the CDR3: TGTGCCAGCAGTTCCCTTGGGGAAAACACCGGGGAGCTGTTTTTT.

The gene calls are TRBV25-1 and TRBJ2-7; 9 bases map to TRBD1. The CDR3 has 16 residues. Looked up from germline, CDR1 is MGHDK and CDR2 is SYGVNS. The V and J ends lost 0 bases and 4 bases, in that order; junction bases with no gene match: 7. DNA of the CDR3: TGTGCCAGCAGTGAATATTCCGGGACAGGGCGTTACGAGCAGTACTTC. Translation: CASSEYSGTGRYEQYF.

This clonotype was counted only a few times. The DNA of the CDR3 is TGTGCCTGGAGTGACGGAAACACTGAAGCTTTCTTT. Its translation: CAWSDGNTEAFF. V gene TRBV30 combines with J gene TRBJ1-1; no clear D. The ends were cut back, 1 base at V and 2 bases at J, with 5 bases in the middle. The CDR3 has 12 amino acids. Germline V gives CDR1 GTSNPN, CDR2 SVGIG (reference sequence).

This clonotype occurred a few times. The chain carries TRBV28 and TRBJ2-5; D not certain. CDR1 and CDR2 from the germline V gene are MDHEN and SYDVKM. There are 11 residues in the CDR3. Trimming removed 8 bases at V and 4 bases at J, with 8 bases between. CDR3 bases: TGTGCCAGCGGCTACCGAGAGACCCAGTACTTC. Encoded protein: CASGYRETQYF.

This clonotype was observed a handful of times. The J gene is TRBJ2-3, the V gene TRBV7-8; D is unclear. CDR3 length: 14 amino acids. Deletions cut 1 base from V and 2 bases from J, with 7 bases between. From germline, CDR1 is SGHVS and CDR2 FQNEAQ. CDR3 protein: CASSLVGHTDTQYF. For the CDR3, the DNA is TGTGCCAGCAGCTTAGTAGGCCACACAGATACGCAGTATTTT.

Remarks on this clonotype: A single base separates this from a much larger clone, so it may be a read error. The chain uses TRBV27 and TRBJ2-3, with D tentatively TRBD1 (6 bases). This CDR3 contains 14 residues. Germline CDR1 and CDR2: MNHEY and SMNVEV (reference sequence). CDR3 nucleotides: TGTGCCGGCAGGAAACAGGGAAGCACAGATACGCAGTATTTT. Amino acid sequence: CAGRKQGSTDTQYF.

This clonotype has ten or more counts. The gene calls are TRBV10-2 and TRBJ2-7, with D unresolved. CDR1 is WSHSY, CDR2 SAAADI, per germline. The CDR3 is 15 residues long. Trimming shortened V by 2 bases and J by 2 bases, and 13 bases separated the two germline ends. CDR3 region: CASSEEVSWTYEQYF. As DNA, the CDR3 is TGCGCCAGCAGTGAGGAAGTCTCCTGGACCTACGAGCAGTACTTC.

The chain couples TRBV29-1 to TRBJ2-5; D gene ambiguous. Between the trimmed V and J ends, which lost 3 bases and 0 bases, there was a span of 8 bases. Per germline, CDR1 SQVTM and CDR2 ANQGSEA. This CDR3 contains 13 residues. As DNA, the CDR3 is TGCAGCGTTGAGGCTCACCACCAAGAGACCCAGTACTTC. It is translated as CSVEAHHQETQYF.

The chain has TRBV20-1 and TRBJ2-7, with 10 bases aligning to TRBD2. Germline CDR1 and CDR2: DFQATT and SNEGSKA (reference sequence). CDR3 size: 15 residues. Trimming cost V 1 base and J 4 bases; bases outside gene matches: 7. The CDR3 DNA reads as TGCAGTGCTAGAGTCGCTAGCGGGAGCAGGTACGAGCAGTACTTC. It codes for CSARVASGSRYEQYF.

This clonotype has only one observation. The V and J genes are TRBV6-1 and TRBJ2-1; 8 bases align to TRBD2. With 6 bases clipped from V and 3 bases from J, the junction kept 4 bases outside the gene matches. From germline, CDR1 is MNHNS and CDR2 SASEGT. This CDR3 region has 14 residues. CDR3 amino acids: CASSSGSIYNEQFF. CDR3 nucleotide sequence: TGTGCCAGCAGCAGCGGGAGTATCTACAATGAGCAGTTCTTC.

CDR3 in amino acids: CSANPSGASTDTQYF. The CDR3 DNA is TGCAGCGCCAACCCTAGCGGGGCCAGCACAGATACGCAGTATTTT. This chain links TRBV29-1 with TRBJ2-3, with 9 bases lining up with TRBD2. This CDR3 comprises 15 residues. V gave up 7 bases and J gave up 0 bases; unmatched junction bases: 8. CDR1 and CDR2 from the germline V gene are SQVTM and ANQGSEA.

This clonotype was counted a few times. The genes are TRBV10-3 and TRBJ1-3; D ambiguous. Germline V CDR1 and CDR2: ENHRY, SYGVKD. V dropped 3 bases and J dropped 2 bases, with 5 bases sitting between them. This CDR3 region has 13 residues. The CDR3 spells CAISDGPGNTIYF. DNA of the CDR3: TGTGCCATCAGTGATGGGCCTGGAAACACCATATATTTT.

This clonotype was recorded a few times. The rearrangement joins TRBV7-2 to TRBJ2-7; D is ambiguous. Germline V gives CDR1 SGHTA, CDR2 FQGNSA. Trimming shortened V by 6 bases and J by 1 base, and 13 bases separated the two germline ends. The CDR3 sequence is 14 residues long. CDR3 residues: CASRIGWRSYEQYF. CDR3 DNA: TGTGCCAGCAGAATAGGTTGGCGATCCTACGAGCAGTACTTC.

The chain joins TRBV2 to TRBJ1-5; possible D gene TRBD1, 6 bases. V was clipped by 7 bases and J by 5 bases, with 12 bases between them. The CDR3 sequence is 13 residues long. CDR1 SNHLY and CDR2 FYNNEI come from the germline V gene. The DNA of the CDR3 is TGTGCCAGCACCAAGGACAGAGATCAGCCCCAGCATTTT. Its translation is CASTKDRDQPQHF. The complete variable domain, with remaining parts taken from reference TRBV2 and TRBJ1-5, reads EPEVTQTPSHQVTQMGQEVILRCVPISNHLYFYWYRQILGQKVEFLVSFYNNEISEKSEIFDDQFSVERPDGSNFTLKIRSTKLEDSAMYFCASTKDRDQPQHFGDGTRLSIL.

The table lists this clonotype with many counts. This chain uses TRBV20-1 with TRBJ2-5, with 13 bases that match TRBD2. CDR1 is DFQATT, CDR2 SNEGSKA, per germline (reference sequence). After removal of 5 bases from V and 4 bases from J, the junction contained 7 bases not matched to a gene. This CDR3 is 15 amino acids long. CDR3 nucleotides: TGCAGTGCTTACGGGACTAGCGGGAATGGAGAGACCCAGTACTTC. Its protein product is CSAYGTSGNGETQYF.

V and J are TRBV5-6 and TRBJ2-7; 7 bases map to TRBD1. V lost 0 bases, J lost 3 bases, and 9 bases stayed unmatched. The CDR3 length is 16 residues. Germline V gives CDR1 SGHDT, CDR2 YYEEEE. The CDR3 DNA is TGTGCCAGCAGCTTGGTAGGGGGCCAAGGAAACTACGAGCAGTACTTC. Translated, it gives CASSLVGGQGNYEQYF. The whole variable domain, remainder taken from reference TRBV5-6 and TRBJ2-7, is DAGVTQSPTHLIKTRGQQVTLRCSPKSGHDTVSWYQQALGQGPQFIFQYYEEEERQRGNFPDRFSGHQFPNYSSELNVNALLLGDSALYLCASSLVGGQGNYEQYFGPGTRLTVT.

This clonotype was observed many times. The rearrangement links TRBV9 to TRBJ2-2; either TRBD1 or TRBD2 may supply D (6 bases each). The CDR3 runs to 16 residues. Trimming cost V 3 bases and J 7 bases, with 19 bases left between them. CDR1 SGDLS and CDR2 YYNGEE come from the germline V gene. CDR3 residues: CASSDGGQGRLGELFF. In nucleotides, the CDR3 is TGTGCCAGCAGCGATGGGGGGCAGGGACGTCTCGGGGAGCTGTTTTTT.

This clonotype appeared many times. The chain combines TRBV28 with TRBJ2-7, with D maybe TRBD2 (6 bases). V was clipped by 7 bases and J by 4 bases, with 14 bases between them. CDR3 length equals 13 residues. Germline V CDR1 and CDR2: MDHEN, SYDVKM. CDR3 sequence (DNA): TGTGCCAGCAACCGGGGAGGTGCTTACGAGCAGTACTTC. This codes for CASNRGGAYEQYF.

The chain uses TRBV9 and TRBJ2-4, with a weak D call TRBD1 (5 bases). This CDR3 spans 16 amino acids. Looked up from germline, CDR1 is SGDLS and CDR2 is YYNGEE. V lost 3 bases to trimming and J lost 2 bases, with 15 bases between them. CDR3 in amino acids: CASSARRQGSKNIQYF. As DNA, the CDR3 is TGTGCCAGCAGCGCCAGACGTCAGGGATCCAAAAACATTCAGTACTTC.

This clonotype has ten or more counts. This sequence joins TRBV24-1 and TRBJ2-1, with 7 bases that match TRBD2. The CDR3 spans 16 residues. Looked up from germline, CDR1 is KGHDR and CDR2 is SFDVKD. V lost 0 bases, J lost 9 bases, and 10 bases stayed unmatched. CDR3 nucleotides: TGTGCCACCAGTGATTTGAGTCTAGCGGAGAGAGGTGAGCAGTTCTTC. It encodes CATSDLSLAERGEQFF.

This clonotype was picked up many times. The V call is TRBV9, the J call TRBJ2-3, with D perhaps matching TRBD1 (6 bases). The V end lost 0 bases, the J end lost 3 bases, and 11 bases lay between the germline ends. The CDR3 covers 15 residues. Per the germline V gene, CDR1 is SGDLS and CDR2 is YYNGEE. The CDR3 DNA is TGTGCCAGCAGCGTAGCTCAGGGGCTGACAGATACGCAGTATTTT. As protein: CASSVAQGLTDTQYF.